Listed below are T cell receptor beta chains from one sample, sequenced in a study of naive and memory T cell subsets. TCRdb re-called the UMI-ligation and nested PCR reads with MiXCR, one entry per CDR3 protein. Altogether about 23,000 distinct CDR3 sequences are present, over 7% being singletons, with the ten largest covering 22%. Sequencing used central memory CD8+ T cells from blood. The receptors come from a human donor in good health. CDR3s include the opening cysteine and the closing phenylalanine or tryptophan. Fields, in order: D gene, V gene, J gene, clone size, CDR3 protein, CDR3 DNA. D genes are given only for firm matches. Clone size, where shown, is once, few, many, or a class for clones that have expanded.

d_call: .; v_call: TRBV9; j_call: TRBJ2-7; clone_size: .; cdr3_aa: CASSPSGQSYEQYF; cdr3_nt: TGTGCCAGCAGCCCGTCAGGACAGAGCTACGAGCAGTACTTC
d_call: TRBD2; v_call: TRBV6-2/TRBV6-3; j_call: TRBJ2-7; clone_size: many; cdr3_aa: CASIPGLAGTYEQYF; cdr3_nt: TGTGCCAGCATTCCAGGACTAGCGGGTACCTACGAGCAGTACTTC
d_call: .; v_call: TRBV28; j_call: TRBJ2-3; clone_size: many; cdr3_aa: CASSFRGQGGWLGTDTQYF; cdr3_nt: TGTGCCAGCAGTTTCCGTGGGCAGGGGGGGTGGCTCGGCACAGATACGCAGTATTTT
d_call: TRBD2; v_call: TRBV12-3/TRBV12-4; j_call: TRBJ2-7; clone_size: .; cdr3_aa: CASSWTSNSYEQYF; cdr3_nt: TGTGCCAGCAGTTGGACTAGCAACTCCTACGAGCAGTACTTC
d_call: TRBD2; v_call: TRBV29-1; j_call: TRBJ2-2; clone_size: .; cdr3_aa: CSGSGANTGELFF; cdr3_nt: TGCAGCGGAAGCGGGGCGAACACCGGGGAGCTGTTTTTT
d_call: .; v_call: TRBV5-1; j_call: TRBJ2-3; clone_size: few; cdr3_aa: CASSLFGEQPDTQYF; cdr3_nt: TGCGCCAGCAGCTTGTTCGGGGAACAGCCAGATACGCAGTATTTT
d_call: TRBD2; v_call: TRBV27; j_call: TRBJ2-5; clone_size: few; cdr3_aa: CASSPHPPAGVVETQYF; cdr3_nt: TGTGCCAGCAGTCCCCATCCCCCAGCGGGAGTTGTAGAGACCCAGTACTTC
d_call: .; v_call: TRBV24-1; j_call: TRBJ2-1; clone_size: few; cdr3_aa: CATSDFSSYNEQFF; cdr3_nt: TGTGCCACCAGTGATTTCAGCTCCTACAATGAGCAGTTCTTC
d_call: .; v_call: TRBV20-1; j_call: TRBJ2-1; clone_size: few; cdr3_aa: CSAREFKGSRVYEQFF; cdr3_nt: TGCAGTGCTAGAGAATTCAAGGGTAGCAGGGTTTACGAGCAGTTCTTC
d_call: TRBD2; v_call: TRBV28; j_call: TRBJ2-1; clone_size: .; cdr3_aa: CAGSLAGGYNEQFF; cdr3_nt: TGTGCCGGCAGCCTAGCGGGAGGGTACAATGAGCAGTTCTTC
d_call: .; v_call: TRBV7-2; j_call: TRBJ2-5; clone_size: few; cdr3_aa: CASSLGARARETQYF; cdr3_nt: TGTGCCAGCAGCTTAGGGGCCAGGGCGAGGGAGACCCAGTACTTC
d_call: TRBD2; v_call: TRBV20-1; j_call: TRBJ2-7; clone_size: many; cdr3_aa: CSARLPGGYEQYF; cdr3_nt: TGCAGTGCTAGGCTGCCGGGAGGCTACGAGCAGTACTTC
d_call: .; v_call: TRBV7-9; j_call: TRBJ2-5; clone_size: .; cdr3_aa: CASSLGEEVQETQYF; cdr3_nt: TGTGCCAGCAGCTTAGGTGAAGAGGTCCAAGAGACCCAGTACTTC
d_call: .; v_call: TRBV4-2; j_call: TRBJ2-6; clone_size: medium-sized; cdr3_aa: CASSQLDSITSGANVLTF; cdr3_nt: TGTGCCAGCAGCCAACTAGACTCGATAACTTCTGGGGCCAACGTCCTGACTTTC
d_call: TRBD2; v_call: TRBV4-1; j_call: TRBJ2-7; clone_size: few; cdr3_aa: CASSQQSGLAVEQYF; cdr3_nt: TGCGCCAGCAGCCAACAGTCGGGACTAGCGGTCGAGCAGTACTTC
d_call: .; v_call: TRBV27; j_call: TRBJ1-1; clone_size: many; cdr3_aa: CASSLAGNTEAFF; cdr3_nt: TGTGCCAGCAGTTTAGCTGGGAACACTGAAGCTTTCTTT
d_call: TRBD1; v_call: TRBV7-2; j_call: TRBJ2-7; clone_size: few; cdr3_aa: CASSGWTGVSYEQYF; cdr3_nt: TGTGCCAGCAGCGGATGGACAGGAGTTTCCTACGAGCAGTACTTC
d_call: TRBD1; v_call: TRBV7-2; j_call: TRBJ2-7; clone_size: .; cdr3_aa: CASTLPGTVSYEQYF; cdr3_nt: TGTGCCAGCACGTTGCCCGGGACAGTCTCCTACGAGCAGTACTTC
d_call: .; v_call: TRBV25-1; j_call: TRBJ2-7; clone_size: few; cdr3_aa: CASSGWGAQTNYEQYF; cdr3_nt: TGTGCCAGCAGTGGTTGGGGGGCCCAAACCAATTACGAGCAGTACTTC
d_call: TRBD2; v_call: TRBV7-6; j_call: TRBJ2-3; clone_size: few; cdr3_aa: CASSLETSGRAFF; cdr3_nt: TGTGCCAGCAGCTTAGAAACTAGCGGGAGGGCGTTTTTT
d_call: .; v_call: TRBV28; j_call: TRBJ1-1; clone_size: many; cdr3_aa: CASSFWPGIEMNTEAFF; cdr3_nt: TGTGCCAGCAGTTTTTGGCCCGGGATAGAAATGAACACTGAAGCTTTCTTT
d_call: .; v_call: TRBV7-9; j_call: TRBJ1-2; clone_size: .; cdr3_aa: CASSSTQVGDYGYTF; cdr3_nt: TGTGCCAGCAGCAGCACCCAGGTGGGGGACTATGGCTACACCTTC
d_call: .; v_call: TRBV12-3/TRBV12-4; j_call: TRBJ1-1; clone_size: .; cdr3_aa: CASSFGRMRTEAFF; cdr3_nt: TGTGCCAGCAGTTTCGGACGGATGCGAACTGAAGCTTTCTTT
d_call: TRBD2; v_call: TRBV3-1; j_call: TRBJ2-5; clone_size: .; cdr3_aa: CASSQASGTSVVAQETQYF; cdr3_nt: TGTGCCAGCAGCCAAGCTAGCGGGACATCTGTGGTCGCGCAAGAGACCCAGTACTTC